The clone carrying this T cell receptor beta chain has only a few counts. From RNA transcripts, TCR beta CDR3 regions were amplified. With the HTBI primer set, the TCR CDR3 went through a first round of RT-PCR. TCRdb reprocessed the multiplex PCR reads via MiXCR and lists one record per CDR3 protein. The profile covers roughly 380,000 distinct CDR3 sequences, with approximately 15% appearing a single time and around 10% taken by the ten largest. Participants, patients aged 18 to 65, had newly diagnosed hyperthyroidism with a duration under 2 months. The data derive from a study of T cells in Graves' hyperthyroidism and ophthalmopathy. The CDR3 contains 13 residues. The V gene's germline CDR1 is SGHRS and CDR2 YFSETQ. V lost 0 bases and J lost 11; bases outside the gene matches: 5.

The sequencing input was blood. This clonotype was obtained from a woman aged 55 to 70 with Graves' hyperthyroidism. The V and J genes are TRBV5-1 and TRBJ2-4; 7 bases are a match to TRBD2. CDR3 amino acids: CASSLGTSSLQYF. The CDR3 region has the DNA TGCGCCAGCAGCTTGGGGACTAGTAGTCTTCAGTACTTC.